Listed below are T cell receptor beta chains from one sample, sequenced in a study of blood T cell repertoires in COVID-19. Here immunoSEQ multiplex PCR was the method, and the copy in TCRdb shows in-frame clones only, minus some. Of hundreds of thousands of clones in the sample, under 90% are singletons; the top ten hold 4.5% to 5%. The specimen sequenced was PBMCs or T cells enriched from blood (not recorded which). All receptors come from a woman between 50 and 59 years old who had been exposed to COVID-19. The conserved cysteine and the conserved F or W are not part of the CDR3 here.

TRBV6-1	TRBJ1-6	ASSEKTGFGSPLH
TRBV5-1	TRBJ1-1	ASGGGGRLNTEAF
TRBV15	TRBJ1-4	ATSGSTDRGNEKLF
TRBV6-1	TRBJ1-5	ASSEFGGTNQPQH
TRBV29-1	TRBJ1-2	SVEVRGQGVRGYT
TRBV10-1	TRBJ2-1	ASSESGGTLYNEQF
TRBV10-3	TRBJ1-1	ATHPDRLNTEAF
TRBV7-8	TRBJ2-4	ASSLATGALGIQY
TRBV6-2/TRBV6-3	TRBJ1-1	ASSFGQGNTEAF
TRBV28	TRBJ1-2	ASSPWDFLNYGYT
TRBV18	TRBJ1-2	ASSPYPRDRPYYGYT
TRBV9	TRBJ2-5	ASSGQGRETQY
TRBV25-1	TRBJ1-2	ASSPPREYGYT
TRBV4-3	TRBJ1-5	ASSQRVGDNQPQH
TRBV10-2	TRBJ1-1	ASSATGVGTEAF
TRBV29-1	TRBJ1-1	SVQGAQDTEAF
TRBV4-3	TRBJ2-5	ASSQDFPGQMETQY
TRBV5-1	TRBJ2-5	ASSPGGTAETQY
TRBV10-2	TRBJ1-5	ASSDGQGYQPQH
TRBV11-2	TRBJ1-2	ASSTSQLDKNGYT
TRBV12-5	TRBJ2-5	ASGLGGPWETQY
TRBV27	TRBJ2-2	ASSTGLGGTGELF
TRBV5-6	TRBJ1-1	ASSLNSITLNTEAF
TRBV6-2/TRBV6-3	TRBJ1-5	ASSYEGRGSNQPQH
TRBV10-3	TRBJ2-1	AIGRDRVSEQF
TRBV18	TRBJ2-1	ASSFSGGAMNEQF
TRBV24-1	TRBJ1-4	ATSDGRTGLNEKLF
TRBV28	TRBJ2-2	ASSLPTIALPRELF
TRBV15	TRBJ2-5	ATSRYLGQGVGETQY
TRBV19	TRBJ1-5	ASSVGQGGRQPQH
TRBV4-1	TRBJ1-4	ASSQGRDAYEKLF
TRBV7-2	TRBJ2-3	ASSLASSGGGDLY
TRBV5-1	TRBJ2-3	ASSLAVLGTDTQY
TRBV6-2/TRBV6-3	TRBJ1-1	ASSYSDSEAF
TRBV3-1/TRBV3-2	TRBJ1-3	ASSQGQGPNPSGNTIY
TRBV6-1	TRBJ2-6	ASSEPGRSGANVLT
TRBV9	TRBJ1-3	ASSSFSGQGTGNTIY
TRBV6-5	TRBJ1-1	ASSPLGGTEAF
TRBV3-1/TRBV3-2	TRBJ2-5	ASSPPLLTSGAQETQY
TRBV5-8	TRBJ2-3	ASSPGLSPTDTQY
TRBV5-1	TRBJ2-3	ASSDTDPLTDTQY
TRBV19	TRBJ1-2	ASSNTGTSAGYT
TRBV19	TRBJ1-5	ASTAVGSNQPQH
TRBV7-8	TRBJ2-3	ASSWGRQGASDTQY
TRBV6-5	TRBJ2-1	ASSYFLREYEQF
TRBV5-6	TRBJ1-5	ASSLGDTLDPWQPQH
TRBV5-4	TRBJ2-3	ASSLPLAGGGGDTQY
TRBV6-5	TRBJ1-2	ASSSRMGSVGV
TRBV7-2	TRBJ1-2	ASSLAQSNYGYT
TRBV10-1	TRBJ1-4	ASSYRGLKANEKLF
TRBV3-1/TRBV3-2	TRBJ1-5	ASSRGMSNQPQH